The 9 T cell receptor beta chains listed next were all sequenced from one sample in a study of T cells in Graves' hyperthyroidism and ophthalmopathy. TCR beta CDR3 regions were amplified from RNA transcripts. RT-PCR in the first round (using the HTBI primer set) targeted the TCR CDR3. TCRdb fed the multiplex PCR reads into MiXCR, producing one record per CDR3 protein. Counted here are 600,000 or so distinct CDR3 sequences, approximately 14% occurring once; the ten biggest clones make up under 15%. What was sequenced was blood. The receptors come from a woman aged 50 to 60 with Graves' ophthalmopathy.

This clonotype was detected only a few times. The chain recombines TRBV6-1 with TRBJ2-2; D possibly corresponds to TRBD1 (5 bases). Germline CDR1 MNHNS, CDR2 SASEGT. V lost 4 bases to trimming and J lost 7 bases, with 13 bases between them. The CDR3 is 14 amino acids. The CDR3 spells CASSGTRINGELFF. The CDR3 DNA follows: TGTGCCAGCAGTGGGACACGCATCAACGGGGAGCTGTTTTTT.

In its sample, this clonotype was seen many times. This chain joins TRBV20-1 and TRBJ1-2; no reliable D call. Per the germline V gene, CDR1 is DFQATT and CDR2 is SNEGSKA (reference sequence). Between the trimmed V and J ends, which lost 3 bases and 6 bases, there was a span of 11 bases. The CDR3 is 12 residues long. CDR3 region: CSASAQIHGYTF. CDR3 DNA: TGCAGTGCTAGTGCGCAGATCCATGGCTACACCTTC.

This clonotype has at least ten counts. The chain has TRBV3-1 and TRBJ2-7; 9 nucleotides align to TRBD1. Germline loops: CDR1 LGHDT, CDR2 YNNKEL (reference sequence). The V and J ends lost 8 bases and 1 base, in that order; junction bases with no gene match: 9. This CDR3 contains 15 residues. CDR3 in DNA: TGTGCCAGCCGTCTTGGACAGGGGTTATCCTACGAGCAGTACTTC. Translation: CASRLGQGLSYEQYF.

In its sample, this clonotype was seen many times. This sequence joins TRBV11-2 and TRBJ2-1; D perhaps matches TRBD2 (6 bases). Trimming pared 4 bases from V and 3 bases from J, leaving 13 bases between. The CDR3 is 15 residues long. Germline CDR1 and CDR2: SGHAT and FQNNGV. The CDR3 reads CASSSWGRIYNEQFF. The CDR3 nucleotides read TGTGCCAGCAGCTCGTGGGGGAGGATCTACAATGAGCAGTTCTTC.

The rearrangement uses TRBV5-1 and TRBJ2-7; 8 nucleotides agree with TRBD2. J was trimmed by 6 bases and V by 0 bases; bases with no gene match: 11. From germline, CDR1 is SGHRS and CDR2 YFSETQ. The CDR3 has 16 residues. As DNA, the CDR3 is TGCGCCAGCAGCTTGGAGGGACTAGTGGGAGGGAGCGAGCAGTACTTC. Protein product: CASSLEGLVGGSEQYF. The full variable domain, its missing parts supplied by reference TRBV5-1 and TRBJ2-7, is KAGVTQTPRYLIKTRGQQVTLSCSPISGHRSVSWYQQTPGQGLQFLFEYFSETQRNKGNFPGRFSGRQFSNSRSEMNVSTLELGDSALYLCASSLEGLVGGSEQYFGPGTRLTVT.

The chain links TRBV6-5 to TRBJ2-5; tentatively, D is TRBD1 (6 bases). From germline, CDR1 is MNHEY and CDR2 SVGAGI. V was cut by 2 bases and J by 5 bases, with 9 bases left in between. The CDR3 runs to 13 residues. CDR3: CASSYGTSETQYF. In DNA form, the CDR3 reads TGTGCCAGCAGTTACGGGACAAGTGAGACCCAGTACTTC.

A few counts support this clonotype. The chain recombines TRBV24-1 with TRBJ2-7; D is unresolved. Germline-derived CDR1 and CDR2 are KGHDR and SFDVKD. The CDR3 has 13 amino acids. Trimming stripped 4 bases from V and 5 bases from J, with 11 bases between. CDR3 in amino acids: CATSDPGRNEQYF. Written as DNA, the CDR3 is TGTGCCACCAGTGACCCTGGTCGTAACGAGCAGTACTTC.

This clonotype occurred many times. The J gene is TRBJ1-2, the V gene TRBV27; unclear D gene. Germline-derived CDR1 and CDR2 are MNHEY and SMNVEV (reference sequence). V lost 2 bases and J lost 8, with 12 bases in between. The CDR3 runs 13 residues. Here the CDR3 DNA reads TGTGCCAGCAGTTTACTCGCGGGTGAAGGCTACACCTTC. Translation gives CASSLLAGEGYTF.

A few counts support this clonotype. The J gene is TRBJ2-1, the V gene TRBV7-2; TRBD2 aligns across 11 bases. Trimming at V came to 5 bases and at J to 3 bases, leaving 6 bases not matched to a gene. Germline V lookup: CDR1 SGHTA, CDR2 FQGNSA. The CDR3 runs to 16 residues. The DNA of the CDR3 is TGTGCCAGCAGCACCCTAGCGGGAGGATTCTACAATGAGCAGTTCTTC. Its protein product is CASSTLAGGFYNEQFF. Variable domain in full (rest from reference TRBV7-2 and TRBJ2-1): GAGVSQSPSNKVTEKGKDVELRCDPISGHTALYWYRQSLGQGLEFLIYFQGNSAPDKSGLPSDRFSAERTGGSVSTLTIQRTQQEDSAVYLCASSTLAGGFYNEQFFGPGTRLTVL.